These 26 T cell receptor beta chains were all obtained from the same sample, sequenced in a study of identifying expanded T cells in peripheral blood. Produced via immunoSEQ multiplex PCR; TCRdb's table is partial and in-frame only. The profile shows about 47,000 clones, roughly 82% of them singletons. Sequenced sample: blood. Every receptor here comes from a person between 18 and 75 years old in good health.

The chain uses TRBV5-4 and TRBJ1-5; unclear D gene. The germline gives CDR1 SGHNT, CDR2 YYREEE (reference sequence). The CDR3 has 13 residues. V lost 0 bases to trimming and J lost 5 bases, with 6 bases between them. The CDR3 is CASSLAGDQPQHF. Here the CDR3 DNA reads TGTGCCAGCAGCTTGGCCGGGGATCAGCCCCAGCATTTT. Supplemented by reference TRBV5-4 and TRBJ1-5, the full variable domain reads ETGVTQSPTHLIKTRGQQVTLRCSSQSGHNTVSWYQQALGQGPQFIFQYYREEENGRGNFPPRFSGLQFPNYSSELNVNALELDDSALYLCASSLAGDQPQHFGDGTRLSIL.

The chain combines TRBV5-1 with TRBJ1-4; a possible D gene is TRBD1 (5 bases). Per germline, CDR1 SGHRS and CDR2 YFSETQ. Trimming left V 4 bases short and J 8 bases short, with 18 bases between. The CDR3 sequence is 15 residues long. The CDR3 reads CASSPVGQGNEKLFF. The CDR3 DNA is TGCGCCAGCAGCCCGGTCGGGCAGGGAAACGAAAAACTGTTTTTT.

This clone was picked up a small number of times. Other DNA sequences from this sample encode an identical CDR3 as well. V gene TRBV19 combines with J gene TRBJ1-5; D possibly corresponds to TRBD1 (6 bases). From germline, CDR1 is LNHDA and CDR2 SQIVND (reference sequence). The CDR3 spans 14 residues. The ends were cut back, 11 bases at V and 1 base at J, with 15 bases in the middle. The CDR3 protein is CAGGGGLSNQPQHF. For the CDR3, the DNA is TGTGCCGGAGGGGGAGGTCTGAGCAATCAGCCCCAGCATTTT.

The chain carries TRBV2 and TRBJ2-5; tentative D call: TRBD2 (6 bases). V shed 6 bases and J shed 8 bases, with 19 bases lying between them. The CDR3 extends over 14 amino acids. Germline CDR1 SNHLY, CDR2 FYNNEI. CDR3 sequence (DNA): TGTGCCAGCAGCACAAAGGGGACTGGGGGAACCCAGTACTTC. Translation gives CASSTKGTGGTQYF.

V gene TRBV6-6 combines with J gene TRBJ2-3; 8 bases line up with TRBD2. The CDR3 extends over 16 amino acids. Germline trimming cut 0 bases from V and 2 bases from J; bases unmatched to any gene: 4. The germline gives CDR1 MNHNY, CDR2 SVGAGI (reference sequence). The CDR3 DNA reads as TGTGCCAGCAGTTACTCGAATAGCGGGAACACAGATACGCAGTATTTT. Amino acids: CASSYSNSGNTDTQYF.

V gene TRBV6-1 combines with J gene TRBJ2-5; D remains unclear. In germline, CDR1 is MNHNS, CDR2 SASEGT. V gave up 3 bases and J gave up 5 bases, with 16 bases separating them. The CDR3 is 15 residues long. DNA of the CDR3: TGTGCCAGCAGTGACCGTGGGGATTCAATTGAGACCCAGTACTTC. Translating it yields CASSDRGDSIETQYF.

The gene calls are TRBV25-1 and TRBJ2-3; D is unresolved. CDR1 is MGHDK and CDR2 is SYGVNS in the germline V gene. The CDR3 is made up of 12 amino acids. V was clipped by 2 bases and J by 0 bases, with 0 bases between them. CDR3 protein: CASSESTDTQYF. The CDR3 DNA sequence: TGTGCCAGCAGTGAAAGCACAGATACGCAGTATTTT.

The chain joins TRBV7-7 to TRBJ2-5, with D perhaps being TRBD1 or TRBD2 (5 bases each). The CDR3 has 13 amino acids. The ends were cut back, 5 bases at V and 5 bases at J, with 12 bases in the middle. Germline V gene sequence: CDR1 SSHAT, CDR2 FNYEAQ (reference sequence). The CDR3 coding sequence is TGTGCCAGCAGCCTTGGGACCAGCGAGACCCAGTACTTC. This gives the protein CASSLGTSETQYF.

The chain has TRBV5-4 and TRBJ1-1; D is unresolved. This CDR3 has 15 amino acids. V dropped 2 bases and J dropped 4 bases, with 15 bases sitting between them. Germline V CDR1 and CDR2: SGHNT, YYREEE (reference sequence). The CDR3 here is CASSFGPDASTEAFF. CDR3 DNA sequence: TGTGCCAGCAGCTTCGGGCCGGACGCGAGCACTGAAGCTTTCTTT.

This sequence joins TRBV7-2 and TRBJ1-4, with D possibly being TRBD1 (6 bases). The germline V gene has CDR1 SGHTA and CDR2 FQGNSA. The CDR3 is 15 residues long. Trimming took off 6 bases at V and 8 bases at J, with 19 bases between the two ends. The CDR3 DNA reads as TGTGCCAGCAGGCTCCAAGCGGGGGCAGAAGAAAAACTGTTTTTT. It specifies CASRLQAGAEEKLFF. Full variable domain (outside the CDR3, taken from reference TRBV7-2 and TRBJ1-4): GAGVSQSPSNKVTEKGKDVELRCDPISGHTALYWYRQSLGQGLEFLIYFQGNSAPDKSGLPSDRFSAERTGGSVSTLTIQRTQQEDSAVYLCASRLQAGAEEKLFFGSGTQLSVL.

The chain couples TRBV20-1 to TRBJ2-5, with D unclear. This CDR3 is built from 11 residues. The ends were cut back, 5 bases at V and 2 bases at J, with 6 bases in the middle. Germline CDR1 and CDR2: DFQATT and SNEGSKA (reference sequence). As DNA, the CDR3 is TGCAGTGCTCGACGACAAGAGACCCAGTACTTC. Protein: CSARRQETQYF.

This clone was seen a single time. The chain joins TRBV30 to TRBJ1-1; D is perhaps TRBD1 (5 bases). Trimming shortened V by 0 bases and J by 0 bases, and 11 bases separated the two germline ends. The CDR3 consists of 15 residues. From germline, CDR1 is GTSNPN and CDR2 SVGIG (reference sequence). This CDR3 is CAWSVPGSLNTEAFF. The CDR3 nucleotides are TGTGCCTGGAGTGTACCAGGGTCTTTGAACACTGAAGCTTTCTTT.

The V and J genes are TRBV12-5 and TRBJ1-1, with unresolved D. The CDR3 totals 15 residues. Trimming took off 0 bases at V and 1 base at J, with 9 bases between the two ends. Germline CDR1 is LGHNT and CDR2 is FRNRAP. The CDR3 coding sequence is TGTGCTAGTGGTTTGGTACTACGGCAGAACACTGAAGCTTTCTTT. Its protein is CASGLVLRQNTEAFF.

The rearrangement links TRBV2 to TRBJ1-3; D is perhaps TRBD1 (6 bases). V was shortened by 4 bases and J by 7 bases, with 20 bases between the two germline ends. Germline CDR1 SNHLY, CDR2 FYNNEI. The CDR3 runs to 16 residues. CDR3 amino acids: CASSGGPTPLGNTIYF. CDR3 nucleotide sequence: TGTGCCAGCAGTGGGGGGCCCACACCTCTTGGGAACACCATATATTTT.

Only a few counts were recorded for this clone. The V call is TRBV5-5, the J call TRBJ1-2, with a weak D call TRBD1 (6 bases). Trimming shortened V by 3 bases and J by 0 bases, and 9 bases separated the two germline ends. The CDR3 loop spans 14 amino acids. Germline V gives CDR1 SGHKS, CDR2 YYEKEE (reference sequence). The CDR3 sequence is CASSWDTANYGYTF. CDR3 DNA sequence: TGTGCCAGCAGCTGGGACACCGCTAACTATGGCTACACCTTC.

The CDR3 reads CASSPGTGPTEAFF. As DNA, the CDR3 is TGTGCCAGCTCACCGGGGACAGGGCCCACTGAAGCTTTCTTT. This chain connects TRBV18 to TRBJ1-1; 9 bases fit TRBD1. Trimming cost V 3 bases and J 4 bases; bases outside gene matches: 3. The CDR3 covers 14 residues. Looked up from germline, CDR1 is KGHSH and CDR2 is LQKENI.

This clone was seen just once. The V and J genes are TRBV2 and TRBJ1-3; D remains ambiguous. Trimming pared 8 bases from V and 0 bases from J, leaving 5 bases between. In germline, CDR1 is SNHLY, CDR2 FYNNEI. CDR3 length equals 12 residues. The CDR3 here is CASGLSGNTIYF. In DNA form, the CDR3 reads TGTGCCAGCGGGCTCTCTGGAAACACCATATATTTT.

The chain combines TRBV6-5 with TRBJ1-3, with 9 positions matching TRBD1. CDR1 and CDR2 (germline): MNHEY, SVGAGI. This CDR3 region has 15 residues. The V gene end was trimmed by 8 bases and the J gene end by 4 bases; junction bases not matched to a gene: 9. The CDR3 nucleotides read TGTGCCAGCTCCTCGGGGGGGACAGGGGGAAACACCATATATTTT. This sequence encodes CASSSGGTGGNTIYF.

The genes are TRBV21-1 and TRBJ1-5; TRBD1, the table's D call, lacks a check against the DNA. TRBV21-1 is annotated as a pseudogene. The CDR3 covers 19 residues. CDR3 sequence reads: CASSKARDREPVGNQPQHF. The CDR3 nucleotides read TGTGCCAGCAGCAAAGCGCGGGACAGAGAGCCGGTTGGGAATCAGCCCCAGCATTTT.

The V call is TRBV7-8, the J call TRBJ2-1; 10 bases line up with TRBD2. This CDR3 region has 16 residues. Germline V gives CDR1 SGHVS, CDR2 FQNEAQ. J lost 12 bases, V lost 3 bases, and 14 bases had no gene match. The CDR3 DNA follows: TGTGCCAGCAGCTTTGAGGGGACTAGCGTTCCTACATGGCAGTTCTTC. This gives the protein CASSFEGTSVPTWQFF.

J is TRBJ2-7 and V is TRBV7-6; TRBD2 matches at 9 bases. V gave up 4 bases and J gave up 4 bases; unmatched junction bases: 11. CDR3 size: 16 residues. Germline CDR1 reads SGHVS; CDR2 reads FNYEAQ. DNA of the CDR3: TGTGCCAGCAGCTCCCTAGCGGGACCTCCCATGTACGAGCAGTACTTC. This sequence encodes CASSSLAGPPMYEQYF.

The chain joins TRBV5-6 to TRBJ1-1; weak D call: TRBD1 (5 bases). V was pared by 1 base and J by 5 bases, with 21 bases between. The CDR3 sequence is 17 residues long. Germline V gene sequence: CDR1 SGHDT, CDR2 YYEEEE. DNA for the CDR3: TGTGCCAGCAGCTTGATAGGGAGAATCAGGGTTGGGACTGAAGCTTTCTTT. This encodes CASSLIGRIRVGTEAFF.

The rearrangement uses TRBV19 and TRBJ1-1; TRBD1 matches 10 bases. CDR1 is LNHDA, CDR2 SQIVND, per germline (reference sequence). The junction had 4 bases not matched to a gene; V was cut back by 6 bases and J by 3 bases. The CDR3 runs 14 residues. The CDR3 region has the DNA TGTGCCAGTAGCGAGGACAGGGGGTACACTGAAGCTTTCTTT. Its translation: CASSEDRGYTEAFF.

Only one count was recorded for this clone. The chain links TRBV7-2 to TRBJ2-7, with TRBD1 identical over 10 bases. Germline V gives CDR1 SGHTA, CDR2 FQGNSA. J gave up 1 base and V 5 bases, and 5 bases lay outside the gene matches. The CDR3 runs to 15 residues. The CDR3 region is CASSLRTGGSYEQYF. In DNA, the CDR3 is TGTGCCAGCAGCCTCCGGACAGGGGGTTCCTACGAGCAGTACTTC.

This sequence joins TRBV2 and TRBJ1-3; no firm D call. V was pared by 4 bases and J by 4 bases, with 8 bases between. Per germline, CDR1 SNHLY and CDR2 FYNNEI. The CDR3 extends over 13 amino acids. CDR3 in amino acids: CASSGDGGNTIYF. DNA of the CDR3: TGTGCCAGCAGTGGGGATGGGGGAAACACCATATATTTT. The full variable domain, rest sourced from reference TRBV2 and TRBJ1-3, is EPEVTQTPSHQVTQMGQEVILRCVPISNHLYFYWYRQILGQKVEFLVSFYNNEISEKSEIFDDQFSVERPDGSNFTLKIRSTKLEDSAMYFCASSGDGGNTIYFGEGSWLTVV.

The CDR3 here is CASSLGRGRPETQYF. The CDR3 DNA follows: TGTGCCAGCAGCTTAGGGCGGGGACGACCGGAGACCCAGTACTTC. This rearrangement joins TRBV7-9 to TRBJ2-5; TRBD2 is a possible D gene (6 bases). CDR1 and CDR2 (germline): SEHNR, FQNEAQ (reference sequence). V was clipped by 1 base and J by 5 bases, with 14 bases between them. This CDR3 comprises 15 residues.